Listed below are T cell receptor beta chains from one sample, sequenced in a study of T cells after yellow fever vaccination. TCRdb called the 5' RACE reads again in MiXCR, with one record for every CDR3 protein. The data show almost 600,000 distinct CDR3 sequences, about 14% seen once. Source: PBMCs, taken on the day of the yellow fever booster vaccination. The origin of the receptors is a man aged 25 to 40 who received the YFV17D yellow fever vaccine. Each CDR3 is given with its conserved first and last residue.

TRBV5-6 CASSSGLRGYTF
TRBV6-2/TRBV6-3 CASSYYSYEQYF
TRBV10-3 CASRQGSTDTQYF
TRBV4-2 CASSQGGGVNQPQHF
TRBV6-2/TRBV6-3 CASNYGGTGELFF
TRBV7-3 CASSRPGQAGANVLTF
TRBV10-1 CASRARWEQYF
TRBV6-5 CASSYGTGGTRTQYF
TRBV6-2/TRBV6-3 CASSDFREQYF
TRBV20-1 CSAGRTAKDEQYF
TRBV7-2 CASSLHGFPQHF
TRBV5-1 CASSFNRGQGYTF
TRBV19 CASRTSGRYEQFF
TRBV9 CASSPEAQETQYF
TRBV7-8 CASNPLRVSYAQYF
TRBV3-1 CASSQDGGGGTATYYGYTF
TRBV10-3 CAISRDSQETQYF
TRBV6-5 CASIDGGRAYTQYF
TRBV20-1 CSARDFNLGGVREQFF
TRBV6-5 CASSLTLGTGYNEQFF
TRBV5-6 CASSLFRTGLRRELFF
TRBV5-5 CASNKRQSTDTQYF
TRBV7-8 CATWPGYRSSGELFF
TRBV7-2 CAGTRASGLQETQYF
TRBV20-1 CSALRGGAGKTYEQYF
TRBV5-1 CASSPGTGDEKLFF